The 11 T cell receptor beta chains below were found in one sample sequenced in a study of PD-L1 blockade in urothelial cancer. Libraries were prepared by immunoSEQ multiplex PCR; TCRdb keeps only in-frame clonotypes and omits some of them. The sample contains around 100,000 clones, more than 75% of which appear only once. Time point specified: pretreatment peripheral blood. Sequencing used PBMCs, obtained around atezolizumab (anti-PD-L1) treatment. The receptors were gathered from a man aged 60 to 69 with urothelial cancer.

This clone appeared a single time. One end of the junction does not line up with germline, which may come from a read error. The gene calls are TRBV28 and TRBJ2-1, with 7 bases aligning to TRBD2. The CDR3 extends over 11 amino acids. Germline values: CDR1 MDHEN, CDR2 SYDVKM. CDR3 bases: TGTGCCAGCAGTTTGGTGCGGGAGCGGTTCTTC. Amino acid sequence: CASSLVRERFF.

The CDR3: CASSGRWTVEGYTF. DNA of the CDR3: TGTGCCAGCAGTGGACGGTGGACAGTGGAAGGCTACACCTTC. V is TRBV6-1 and J is TRBJ1-2; maybe TRBD1 (6 bases). The V end lost 4 bases, the J end lost 8 bases, and 17 bases lay between the germline ends. Germline V gene lookup returns CDR1 MNHNS and CDR2 SASEGT. This CDR3 comprises 14 residues.

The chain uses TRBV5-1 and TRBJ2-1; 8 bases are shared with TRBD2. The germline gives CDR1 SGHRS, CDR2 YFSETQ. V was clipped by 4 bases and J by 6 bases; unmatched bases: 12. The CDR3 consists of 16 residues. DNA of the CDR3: TGCGCCAGCAGCCTGGGACCGGGACTAGAATTCAATGAGCAGTTCTTC. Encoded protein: CASSLGPGLEFNEQFF.

For the CDR3, the DNA is TGTGCCAGCAGCTGGCGGGTCCTCAGCTCTGGGGCCAACGTCCTGACTTTC. It codes for CASSWRVLSSGANVLTF. The chain recombines TRBV2 with TRBJ2-6, with D possibly being TRBD2 (5 bases). CDR3 size: 17 residues. The V end lost 6 bases, the J end lost 0 bases, and 15 bases lay between the germline ends. CDR1 is SNHLY, CDR2 FYNNEI, per germline.

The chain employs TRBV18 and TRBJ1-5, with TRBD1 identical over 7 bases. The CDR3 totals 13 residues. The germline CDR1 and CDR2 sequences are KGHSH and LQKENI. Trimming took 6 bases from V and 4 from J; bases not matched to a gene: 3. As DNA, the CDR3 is TGTGCCAGCTCCGGGACAGTTAATCAGCCCCAGCATTTT. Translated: CASSGTVNQPQHF.

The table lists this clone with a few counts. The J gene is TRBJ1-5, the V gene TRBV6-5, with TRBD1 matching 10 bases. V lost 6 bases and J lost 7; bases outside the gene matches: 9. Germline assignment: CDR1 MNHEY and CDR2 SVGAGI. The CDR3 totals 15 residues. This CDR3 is CASRLTGTGEQPQHF. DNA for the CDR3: TGTGCCAGCAGACTTACCGGGACAGGGGAGCAGCCCCAGCATTTT.

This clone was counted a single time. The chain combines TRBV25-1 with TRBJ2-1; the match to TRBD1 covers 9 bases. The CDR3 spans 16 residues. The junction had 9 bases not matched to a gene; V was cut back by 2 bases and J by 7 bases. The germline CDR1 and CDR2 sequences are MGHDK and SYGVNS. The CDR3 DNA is TGTGCCAGCAGTGAAATCCCGGGACAGGGTGCGAATGAGCAGTTCTTC. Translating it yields CASSEIPGQGANEQFF.

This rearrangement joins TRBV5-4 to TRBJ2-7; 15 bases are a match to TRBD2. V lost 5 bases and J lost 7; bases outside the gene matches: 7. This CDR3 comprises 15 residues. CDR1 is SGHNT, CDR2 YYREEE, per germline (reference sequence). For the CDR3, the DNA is TGTGCCAGCAGTCGCGGACTAGCGGGAGGGGGGGAGCAGTACTTC. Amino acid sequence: CASSRGLAGGGEQYF. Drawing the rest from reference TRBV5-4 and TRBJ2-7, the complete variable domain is ETGVTQSPTHLIKTRGQQVTLRCSSQSGHNTVSWYQQALGQGPQFIFQYYREEENGRGNFPPRFSGLQFPNYSSELNVNALELDDSALYLCASSRGLAGGGEQYFGPGTRLTVT.

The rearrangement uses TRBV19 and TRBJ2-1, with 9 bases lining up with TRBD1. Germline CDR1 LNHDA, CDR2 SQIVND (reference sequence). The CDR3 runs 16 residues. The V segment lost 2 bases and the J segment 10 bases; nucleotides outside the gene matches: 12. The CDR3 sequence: CASSITGTGTTREQFF. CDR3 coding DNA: TGTGCCAGTAGTATAACAGGGACAGGGACAACGAGGGAGCAGTTCTTC.

The CDR3 region is CATSRDIAGQLFEQFF. The CDR3 coding sequence is TGTGCCACCAGCAGAGATATTGCGGGACAGCTGTTTGAGCAGTTCTTC. V and J are TRBV15 and TRBJ2-1, with D perhaps TRBD1 (7 bases). V lost 0 bases to trimming and J lost 9 bases, with 18 bases between them. Germline assignment: CDR1 LNHNV and CDR2 YYDKDF (reference sequence). The CDR3 extends over 16 amino acids.

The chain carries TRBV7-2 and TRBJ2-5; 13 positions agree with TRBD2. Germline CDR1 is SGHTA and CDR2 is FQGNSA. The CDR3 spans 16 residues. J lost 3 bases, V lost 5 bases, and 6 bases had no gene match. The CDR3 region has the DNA TGTGCCAGCAGCACCCGGACTAGCGGGGGAAAAGAGACCCAGTACTTC. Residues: CASSTRTSGGKETQYF.